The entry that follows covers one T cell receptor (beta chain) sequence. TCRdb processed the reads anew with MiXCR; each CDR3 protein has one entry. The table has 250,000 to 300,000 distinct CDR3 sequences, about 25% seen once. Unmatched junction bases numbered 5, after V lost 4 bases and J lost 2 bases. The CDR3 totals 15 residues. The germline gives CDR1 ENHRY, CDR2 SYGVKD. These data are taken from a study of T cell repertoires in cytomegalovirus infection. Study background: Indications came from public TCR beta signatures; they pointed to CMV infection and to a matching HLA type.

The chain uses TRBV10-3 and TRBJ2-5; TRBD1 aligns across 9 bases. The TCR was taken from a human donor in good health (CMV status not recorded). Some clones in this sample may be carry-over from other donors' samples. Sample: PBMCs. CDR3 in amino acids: CAISGDRAVQETQYF. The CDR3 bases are TGTGCCATCAGTGGGGACAGGGCCGTTCAAGAGACCCAGTACTTC.